These T cell receptor beta chains were read from a single sample in a study of shared clonotypes between healthy human individuals. Generated by immunoSEQ multiplex PCR, the TCRdb table keeps only in-frame clones and is missing some. The sample includes about 2.1 million clones, around 93% of them seen just once. The sample taken for sequencing was naive CD8+ T cells from PBMCs. Receptors were obtained from a man younger than 30 in good health. Some clones in this sample may be carry-over from other donors' samples. The CDR3 runs from the conserved cysteine through the conserved F or W. The order of the fields is V gene, D gene, J gene, CDR3 length, clone size, CDR3 protein, CDR3 DNA. D genes are given only for firm matches. Clone size is given for some rows only: seen once, a few or many times, or a class if the clone is expanded.

V: TRBV28; D: TRBD1; J: TRBJ2-7; length: 14; size: -; CDR3: CASSFPGTGYEQYF; DNA: TGTGCCAGCAGTTTTCCCGGGACAGGATACGAGCAGTACTTC
V: TRBV7-9; D: -; J: TRBJ1-1; length: 12; size: -; CDR3: CASSTWNTEAFF; DNA: TGTGCCAGCAGTACCTGGAACACTGAAGCTTTCTTT
V: TRBV19; D: TRBD1; J: TRBJ1-4; length: 17; size: -; CDR3: CASSRDRGEATNEKLFF; DNA: TGTGCCAGTAGTAGGGACAGGGGGGAAGCAACTAATGAAAAACTGTTTTTT
V: TRBV7-9; D: -; J: TRBJ1-2; length: 11; size: -; CDR3: CASRANYGYTF; DNA: TGTGCCAGCAGGGCCAACTATGGCTACACCTTC
V: TRBV27; D: -; J: TRBJ1-2; length: 11; size: -; CDR3: CASLGGYGYTF; DNA: TGTGCCAGCCTAGGGGGCTATGGCTACACCTTC
V: TRBV9; D: -; J: TRBJ2-3; length: 11; size: -; CDR3: CASRGDDTQYF; DNA: TGTGCCAGCAGGGGGGACGATACGCAGTATTTT
V: TRBV10-3; D: TRBD1; J: TRBJ1-3; length: 14; size: -; CDR3: CAIKTDRAGNTIYF; DNA: TGTGCCATCAAAACGGACAGGGCCGGAAACACCATATATTTT
V: TRBV11-2; D: -; J: TRBJ2-2; length: 12; size: -; CDR3: CASSLNPGELFF; DNA: TGTGCCAGCAGCTTAAATCCCGGGGAGCTGTTTTTT
V: TRBV27; D: -; J: TRBJ2-5; length: 13; size: -; CDR3: CASSLRGWETQYF; DNA: TGTGCCAGCAGTTTACGGGGGTGGGAGACCCAGTACTTC
V: TRBV4-3; D: -; J: TRBJ1-5; length: 15; size: -; CDR3: CASSQDRGRNQPQHF; DNA: TGCGCCAGCAGCCAAGATCGGGGGAGAAATCAGCCCCAGCATTTT
V: TRBV29-1; D: -; J: TRBJ2-1; length: 14; size: -; CDR3: CSARNQEGYNEQFF; DNA: TGCAGCGCCAGGAACCAGGAGGGTTACAATGAGCAGTTCTTC
V: TRBV7-2; D: TRBD2; J: TRBJ2-3; length: 15; size: -; CDR3: CASSRGLAGRDTQYF; DNA: TGTGCCAGCAGCAGGGGACTAGCGGGTCGGGATACGCAGTATTTT
V: TRBV6-5; D: TRBD1; J: TRBJ2-7; length: 15; size: once; CDR3: CASSSVGQETYEQYF; DNA: TGTGCCAGCAGTTCGGTGGGACAGGAGACTTACGAGCAGTACTTC
V: TRBV7-9; D: TRBD2; J: TRBJ2-1; length: 17; size: -; CDR3: CASSSLLAGGTYNEQFF; DNA: TGTGCCAGCAGCTCACTTCTAGCGGGAGGTACCTACAATGAGCAGTTCTTC
V: TRBV7-9; D: -; J: TRBJ2-7; length: 15; size: -; CDR3: CASSPAGTPGQEQYF; DNA: TGTGCCAGCAGCCCGGCGGGGACACCTGGGCAGGAGCAGTACTTC
V: TRBV11-2; D: -; J: TRBJ2-3; length: 15; size: -; CDR3: CASSLTSRGQDTQYF; DNA: TGTGCCAGCAGCTTAACTTCAAGGGGCCAAGATACGCAGTATTTT
V: TRBV9; D: TRBD2; J: TRBJ2-1; length: 16; size: -; CDR3: CASSDGRGLADNEQFF; DNA: TGTGCCAGCAGCGACGGCCGGGGACTAGCGGACAATGAGCAGTTCTTC
V: TRBV13; D: -; J: TRBJ1-1; length: 15; size: -; CDR3: CASRPPTGRDTEAFF; DNA: TGTGCCAGCAGACCACCCACAGGGCGTGACACTGAAGCTTTCTTT
V: TRBV28; D: -; J: TRBJ1-2; length: 15; size: -; CDR3: CASSLWDPLLGGYTF; DNA: TGTGCCAGCAGTTTATGGGACCCTCTTTTGGGAGGCTACACCTTC
V: TRBV6-6; D: -; J: TRBJ2-7; length: 16; size: -; CDR3: CASSPLWEGPSYEQYF; DNA: TGTGCCAGCAGCCCCCTCTGGGAAGGGCCATCCTACGAGCAGTACTTC
V: TRBV2; D: -; J: TRBJ2-7; length: 14; size: -; CDR3: CASSPGTLTYEQYF; DNA: TGTGCCAGCAGCCCCGGGACTCTAACCTACGAGCAGTACTTC
V: TRBV9; D: -; J: TRBJ2-7; length: 14; size: -; CDR3: CASSVASSSYEQYF; DNA: TGTGCCAGCAGCGTAGCATCGAGCTCCTACGAGCAGTACTTC
V: TRBV5-6; D: TRBD1; J: TRBJ2-7; length: 14; size: -; CDR3: CASSPRDRGYEQYF; DNA: TGTGCCAGCAGCCCCCGGGACAGGGGCTACGAGCAGTACTTC
V: TRBV29-1; D: -; J: TRBJ2-7; length: 13; size: once; CDR3: CSVERDRPYEQYF; DNA: TGCAGCGTTGAACGGGACCGTCCCTACGAGCAGTACTTC
V: TRBV19; D: TRBD1; J: TRBJ2-7; length: 15; size: -; CDR3: CASRKAGTGSYEQYF; DNA: TGTGCCAGTCGAAAGGCGGGGACAGGGTCCTACGAGCAGTACTTC
V: TRBV4-3; D: -; J: TRBJ1-6; length: 13; size: -; CDR3: CASSLLGNSPLHF; DNA: TGCGCCAGCAGCCTTCTAGGGAATTCACCCCTCCACTTT
V: TRBV15; D: -; J: TRBJ2-7; length: 15; size: -; CDR3: CATSGEGEGPYEQYF; DNA: TGTGCCACCAGCGGAGAGGGGGAGGGCCCCTACGAGCAGTACTTC
V: TRBV10-3; D: -; J: TRBJ2-7; length: 16; size: -; CDR3: CAISESWTMWGYEQYF; DNA: TGTGCCATCAGTGAGTCGTGGACGATGTGGGGCTACGAGCAGTACTTC
V: TRBV10-3; D: -; J: TRBJ1-1; length: 13; size: few; CDR3: CAISGVLNTEAFF; DNA: TGTGCCATCAGTGGAGTTCTGAACACTGAAGCTTTCTTT
V: TRBV6-5; D: -; J: TRBJ1-2; length: 15; size: -; CDR3: CASSYGAGPNYGYTF; DNA: TGTGCCAGCAGTTACGGGGCAGGACCGAACTATGGCTACACCTTC
V: TRBV4-1; D: -; J: TRBJ2-1; length: 16; size: -; CDR3: CASSQVTPSSYNEQFF; DNA: TGCGCCAGCAGCCAAGTAACCCCGAGCTCCTACAATGAGCAGTTCTTC
V: TRBV28; D: -; J: TRBJ1-2; length: 13; size: -; CDR3: CASSLGGNYGYTF; DNA: TGTGCCAGCAGTTTGGGGGGTAACTATGGCTACACCTTC
V: TRBV2; D: -; J: TRBJ1-1; length: 17; size: -; CDR3: CASSDPDRLRGYTEAFF; DNA: TGTGCCAGCAGTGACCCCGATAGGTTAAGGGGATACACTGAAGCTTTCTTT
V: TRBV7-6; D: -; J: TRBJ2-1; length: 14; size: -; CDR3: CASSPMGAYNEQFF; DNA: TGTGCCAGCAGCCCCATGGGGGCATACAATGAGCAGTTCTTC
V: TRBV4-3; D: -; J: TRBJ2-7; length: 15; size: once; CDR3: CASSQVPTGNYEQYF; DNA: TGCGCCAGCAGCCAAGTCCCAACAGGAAACTACGAGCAGTACTTC
V: TRBV10-1; D: -; J: TRBJ1-1; length: 13; size: -; CDR3: CASSAGQNTEAFF; DNA: TGCGCCAGCAGTGCCGGACAGAACACTGAAGCTTTCTTT
V: TRBV9; D: -; J: TRBJ2-3; length: 14; size: once; CDR3: CASSVGGYADTQYF; DNA: TGTGCCAGCAGCGTAGGAGGGTACGCAGATACGCAGTATTTT
V: TRBV5-1; D: TRBD2; J: TRBJ2-1; length: 15; size: -; CDR3: CASSLGLGRYNEQFF; DNA: TGCGCCAGCAGCCTGGGACTAGGGAGATACAATGAGCAGTTCTTC
V: TRBV7-9; D: -; J: TRBJ1-1; length: 12; size: few; CDR3: CASSPAGTEAFF; DNA: TGTGCCAGCAGCCCCGCCGGCACTGAAGCTTTCTTT
V: TRBV29-1; D: TRBD2; J: TRBJ2-3; length: 17; size: -; CDR3: CSVEEPLLAGGGDTQYF; DNA: TGCAGCGTTGAAGAACCCCTACTAGCGGGAGGTGGAGATACGCAGTATTTT
V: TRBV9; D: TRBD2; J: TRBJ2-1; length: 14; size: -; CDR3: CASSSSGFYNEQFF; DNA: TGTGCCAGCAGCTCTAGCGGATTCTACAATGAGCAGTTCTTC
V: TRBV5-4; D: TRBD1; J: TRBJ1-3; length: 15; size: -; CDR3: CASSIGTARGNTIYF; DNA: TGTGCCAGCAGCATCGGGACAGCTAGGGGAAACACCATATATTTT
V: TRBV9; D: -; J: TRBJ2-7; length: 15; size: -; CDR3: CASSEGTGTAYEQYF; DNA: TGTGCCAGCAGCGAGGGAACCGGGACGGCCTACGAGCAGTACTTC
V: TRBV13; D: -; J: TRBJ2-5; length: 13; size: -; CDR3: CASSLYSQETQYF; DNA: TGTGCCAGCAGCTTATACAGTCAAGAGACCCAGTACTTC
V: TRBV27; D: TRBD2; J: TRBJ2-1; length: 16; size: -; CDR3: CASSLGLAGVLGEQFF; DNA: TGTGCCAGCAGTTTAGGACTAGCGGGAGTCTTGGGTGAGCAGTTCTTC
V: TRBV5-6; D: -; J: TRBJ1-3; length: 19; size: -; CDR3: CASSLDWAVTVDSGNTIYF; DNA: TGTGCCAGCAGCTTGGACTGGGCGGTCACGGTGGATTCTGGAAACACCATATATTTT
V: TRBV4-1; D: -; J: TRBJ1-3; length: 12; size: -; CDR3: CASSESGNTIYF; DNA: TGCGCCAGCAGCGAGTCTGGAAACACCATATATTTT
V: TRBV5-8; D: TRBD1; J: TRBJ2-7; length: 17; size: -; CDR3: CASTITPFMTGIYEQYF; DNA: TGTGCCAGCACCATTACTCCCTTTATGACAGGGATATACGAGCAGTACTTC
V: TRBV7-9; D: -; J: TRBJ1-3; length: 16; size: -; CDR3: CASSSSQQVTGNTIYF; DNA: TGTGCCAGCAGCTCGAGCCAACAGGTTACTGGAAACACCATATATTTT
V: TRBV7-9; D: -; J: TRBJ2-7; length: 15; size: -; CDR3: CASSLGQGGFDEQYF; DNA: TGTGCCAGCAGCTTAGGGCAGGGGGGCTTCGACGAGCAGTACTTC
V: TRBV7-6; D: TRBD1; J: TRBJ2-7; length: 16; size: -; CDR3: CASSSGQGPTAHEQYF; DNA: TGTGCCAGCAGCTCAGGACAGGGACCCACAGCGCACGAGCAGTACTTC
V: TRBV4-1; D: -; J: TRBJ2-1; length: 15; size: -; CDR3: CASRIGTSVHNEQFF; DNA: TGCGCCAGCAGAATAGGGACTTCCGTTCACAATGAGCAGTTCTTC
V: TRBV13; D: -; J: TRBJ1-1; length: 14; size: -; CDR3: CASSIRGGSTEAFF; DNA: TGTGCCAGCAGCATCAGGGGCGGGAGCACTGAAGCTTTCTTT